This T cell receptor beta chain comes out of a study of post-analysis software for immune sequencing data. Study overall: Disease courses included relapsing-remitting, secondary progressive and progressive-relapsing multiple sclerosis.

Overall study findings and caveats: TRBV segments more frequent in patients than in controls numbered a few and included TRBV5-6, TRBV5-1 and TRBV20-1.

Comments on this clonotype: The antigen is unknown.

In germline, CDR1 is LGHDT, CDR2 YNNKEL (reference sequence). CDR3 length: 15 residues. The TCR beta cDNA libraries contained unique molecular identifiers. MiXCR, run by TCRdb on the PCR reads, gives a single entry per CDR3 protein. This repertoire shows roughly 650,000 distinct CDR3 sequences, around 60% found once; its top ten account for over 9%. This rearrangement joins TRBV3-1 to TRBJ2-1; D call uncertain. The J call may be wrong; the DNA end is better matched by TRBJ2-7. The sequence was obtained from a girl aged 2-10 years with multiple sclerosis. The sample comprised blood. As DNA, the CDR3 is TGTGCCAGCAGCGATGACCCGGCGAGCACTCATGAGCAGTACTTC. Its protein is CASSDDPASTHEQYF.